The clone carrying this T cell receptor (beta chain) was seen at least ten times. Its specificity is unknown. The source of the PBMCs was approximately 9.5 ml of fresh peripheral blood. The investigators amplified TCR beta CDR3 regions from RNA transcripts. HTBI primers were the set used in a first-round RT-PCR of the TCR CDR3. TCRdb processed the multiplex PCR reads anew with MiXCR; each CDR3 protein has one entry. Found here are approximately 400,000 distinct CDR3 sequences, more than 15% of them singletons; the top ten hold 7.7%. The data stem from a study of T cells in Graves' hyperthyroidism and ophthalmopathy. Overall study: The blood sample was taken at first diagnosis, before treatment began.

Study-wide findings and caveats: Blood also showed most of the thyroid clonotypes that were expanded above 0.001. In the analysis, a 13 V-J model separated ophthalmopathy from stable hyperthyroidism.

The clonotype comes from a young woman with Graves' hyperthyroidism. Material: blood.

The CDR3 is CASSYDRQGGNQPQHF. CDR3 sequence (DNA): TGTGCCAGCAGTTACGATAGACAGGGCGGCAATCAGCCCCAGCATTTT. V and J are TRBV6-2 or TRBV6-3 and TRBJ1-5; 7 bases match TRBD1. This CDR3 is built from 16 residues. The J segment lost 2 bases and the V segment lost 2 bases, leaving 6 bases of the junction unmatched. Per germline, CDR1 MNHEY and CDR2 SVGEGT.